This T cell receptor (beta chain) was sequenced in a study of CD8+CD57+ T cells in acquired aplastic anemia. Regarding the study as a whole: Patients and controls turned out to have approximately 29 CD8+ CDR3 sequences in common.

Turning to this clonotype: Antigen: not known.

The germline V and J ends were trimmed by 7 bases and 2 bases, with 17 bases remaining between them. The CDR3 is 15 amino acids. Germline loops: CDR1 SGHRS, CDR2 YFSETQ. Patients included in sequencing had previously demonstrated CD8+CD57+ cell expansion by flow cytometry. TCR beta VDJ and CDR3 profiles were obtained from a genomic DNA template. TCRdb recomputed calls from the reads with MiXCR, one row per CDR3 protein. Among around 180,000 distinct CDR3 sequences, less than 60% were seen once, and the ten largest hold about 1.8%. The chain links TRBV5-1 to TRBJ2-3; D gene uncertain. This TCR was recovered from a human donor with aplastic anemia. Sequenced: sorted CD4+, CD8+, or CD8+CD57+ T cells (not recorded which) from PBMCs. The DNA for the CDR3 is TGCGCCAGCTCCCTACCCGGGCTTATCACAGATACGCAGTATTTT. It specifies CASSLPGLITDTQYF.